The 7 T cell receptor beta chains in this list originate from one sample, sequenced in a study of CD8+CD57+ T cells in acquired aplastic anemia. Patients chosen for sequencing had shown CD8+CD57+ cell expansion by flow cytometry. Profiles of TCR beta VDJ and CDR3 were generated from a genomic DNA template. TCRdb itself ran the reads through MiXCR, one entry per CDR3 protein. The repertoire has hundreds of thousands of distinct CDR3 sequences, less than 35% of them found once; the top ten carry 0.8% to 0.85%. Material: sorted CD4+, CD8+, or CD8+CD57+ T cells (not recorded which) from PBMCs. All receptors derive from a human donor with aplastic anemia.

CDR3 region: CATSSGKAKNIQYF. The CDR3 bases are TGCGCCACCTCTAGCGGGAAAGCCAAAAACATTCAGTACTTC. This chain links TRBV10-1 with TRBJ2-4, with 9 bases fitting TRBD2. The junction had 4 bases not matched to a gene; V was cut back by 10 bases and J by 0 bases. Looked up from germline, CDR1 is WNHNN and CDR2 is SYGVQD (reference sequence). The CDR3 spans 14 residues.

A word on this clonotype: With a much larger clone just one base away, this may be a read error. The gene calls are TRBV20-1 and TRBJ2-7; a possible D gene is TRBD2 (7 bases). The V and J ends lost 6 bases and 0 bases respectively, with 12 bases between them. The CDR3 sequence is 13 residues long. Per the germline V gene, CDR1 is DFQATT and CDR2 is SNEGSKA (reference sequence). CDR3 sequence: CSAGGGGSYEQYF. The CDR3 bases are TGCAGTGCAGGGGGAGGGGGCTCCTACGAGCAGTACTTC.

This clonotype was seen a handful of times. The chain employs TRBV5-6 and TRBJ1-1; tentative D call: TRBD1 (5 bases). Trimming took 3 bases from V and 5 from J, leaving 11 bases between them. The CDR3 spans 13 residues. CDR1 is SGHDT, CDR2 YYEEEE, per germline. The CDR3 loop reads CASSWDAATEAFF. Written as DNA, the CDR3 is TGTGCCAGCAGCTGGGACGCTGCTACTGAAGCTTTCTTT.

The chain employs TRBV6-5 and TRBJ1-1; weak D call: TRBD1 (5 bases). This CDR3 contains 14 residues. Germline assignment: CDR1 MNHEY and CDR2 SVGAGI. Trimming took 0 bases from V and 5 from J, leaving 10 bases between them. The CDR3 loop is CASSYSNWGTEAFF. DNA of the CDR3: TGTGCCAGCAGTTACTCGAACTGGGGGACTGAAGCTTTCTTT.

In its sample, this clonotype was seen many times. The V and J genes are TRBV19 and TRBJ2-7; TRBD2 aligns across 11 bases. J gave up 3 bases and V 4 bases, and 5 bases lay outside the gene matches. The germline V gene encodes CDR1 LNHDA and CDR2 SQIVND (reference sequence). The CDR3 sequence is 15 residues long. For the CDR3, the DNA is TGTGCCAGTAGTACGACTAGCGGGATCCACTACGAGCAGTACTTC. Translating it yields CASSTTSGIHYEQYF.

This chain connects TRBV4-1 to TRBJ1-6; no reliable D call. The V and J ends lost 1 base and 7 bases respectively, with 8 bases between them. Germline-derived CDR1 and CDR2 are MGHRA and YSYEKL. The CDR3 spans 14 residues. CDR3 DNA sequence: TGCGCCAGCAGCCAAGTCTACTCCAATTCACCCCTCCACTTT. This codes for CASSQVYSNSPLHF.

J is TRBJ2-7 and V is TRBV10-3; a possible D gene is TRBD1 (5 bases). The V gene's germline CDR1 is ENHRY and CDR2 SYGVKD. The CDR3 loop spans 13 amino acids. V was shortened by 10 bases and J by 3 bases, with 16 bases between the two germline ends. As DNA, the CDR3 is TGTGCCAGCAGACCCGACAGTTACTACGAGCAGTACTTC. Its translation is CASRPDSYYEQYF.